This T cell receptor (beta chain) was identified during a study of T cell repertoires in cytomegalovirus infection. For the study at large: It was the public TCR beta signatures that indicated both CMV infection and matching HLA type. General observations from the study: The study identified carriers of CMV plus the relevant HLA from cumulative public TCR beta family frequency.

Trimming shortened V by 0 bases and J by 0 bases, and 24 bases separated the two germline ends. Germline values: CDR1 SGHAT, CDR2 FQNNGV. CDR3 size: 21 residues. This clonotype has just a few counts. No antigen is known for it. TCRdb passed the reads through MiXCR, listing each CDR3 protein once. The sample includes fewer than 1,000,000 distinct CDR3 sequences, under 40% seen only once; the top ten take 10% to 15%. The chain employs TRBV11-2 and TRBJ2-4; a weak D match, TRBD1 (5 bases). The source is a human donor in good health (CMV status not recorded). Some clones in this sample may be carry-over from other donors' samples. The material was cultured CD8+ T cells from PBMCs, obtained from culture after CMV antigen stimulation. CDR3 protein: CASSLDLTKDRGGIAKNIQYF. The CDR3, as DNA: TGTGCCAGCAGCTTAGATCTCACCAAGGATAGGGGTGGGATAGCCAAAAACATTCAGTACTTC.